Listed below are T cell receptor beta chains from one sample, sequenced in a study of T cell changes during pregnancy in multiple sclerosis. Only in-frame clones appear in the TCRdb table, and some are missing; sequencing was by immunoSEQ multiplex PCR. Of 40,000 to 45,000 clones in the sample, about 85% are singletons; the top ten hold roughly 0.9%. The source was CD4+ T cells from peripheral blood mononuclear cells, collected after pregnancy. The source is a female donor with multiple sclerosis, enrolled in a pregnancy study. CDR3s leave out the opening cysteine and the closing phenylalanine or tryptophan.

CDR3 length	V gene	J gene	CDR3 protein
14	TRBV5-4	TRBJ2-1	ASSPARGGSYNEQF
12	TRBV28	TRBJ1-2	ASIPGGRNYGYT
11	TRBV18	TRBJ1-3	ASSPNTGNTIY
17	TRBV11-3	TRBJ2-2	ASSRNTGFLGYATGELF
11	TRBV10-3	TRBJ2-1	AISPDRLNEQF
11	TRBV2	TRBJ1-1	ASSGIRDTEAF
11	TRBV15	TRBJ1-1	ATSRDLGGEAF
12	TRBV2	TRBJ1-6	ASSEGSGWSPLH
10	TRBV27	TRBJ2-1	ASSLRGPEQF
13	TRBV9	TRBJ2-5	ASSPRLPRGETQY
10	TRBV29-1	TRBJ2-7	SVNRGGDEQY
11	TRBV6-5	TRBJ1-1	ASSPIGAAEAF
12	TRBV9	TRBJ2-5	ASSLGPVGETQY
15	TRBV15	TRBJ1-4	ATSREDRGWPDEKLF
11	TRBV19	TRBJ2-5	ATAKGDQETQY
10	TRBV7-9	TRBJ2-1	ASSLLLYEQF
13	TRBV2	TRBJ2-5	ASSPGQRGEETQY
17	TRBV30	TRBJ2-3	AWSVSGLAGGPGTDTQY
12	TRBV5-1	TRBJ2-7	ASSLAGTAYEQY
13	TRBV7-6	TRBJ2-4	ASSPGGWAKNIQY
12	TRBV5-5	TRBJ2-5	ASSFWGGQETQY
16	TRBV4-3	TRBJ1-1	ASSQEGGHGRGSEKAF
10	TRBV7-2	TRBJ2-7	ASSPNINEQY
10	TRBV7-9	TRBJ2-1	ASSPRGGEQF
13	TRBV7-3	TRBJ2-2	ASSPTGASTGELF
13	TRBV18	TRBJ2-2	ASSPSRMNTGELF
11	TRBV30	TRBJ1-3	AVQQGRGNTIY
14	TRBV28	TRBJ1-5	ASSLLGPSRETPQH
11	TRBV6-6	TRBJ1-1	ASAAPDDTEAF
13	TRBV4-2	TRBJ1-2	ASSHPDRDNYGYT
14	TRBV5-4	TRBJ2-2	ASSLGVGGNTGELF
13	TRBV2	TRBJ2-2	ASSGSSGGTGELF
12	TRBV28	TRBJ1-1	ASNVREAGTEAF
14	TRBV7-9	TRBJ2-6	AAGTDFFSGANVLT
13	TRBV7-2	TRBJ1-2	ASSGTPQGDYGYT
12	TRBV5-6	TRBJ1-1	ASSLEGVPRGAF
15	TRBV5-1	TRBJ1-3	ASSSGGRYNSGNTIY
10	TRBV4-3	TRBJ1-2	ASSQRGWGYT
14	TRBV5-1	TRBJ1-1	ASSPPAGGVNTEAF
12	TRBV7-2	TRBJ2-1	ASSSQGARSGQF
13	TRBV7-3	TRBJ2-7	ASSFSSGAQYEQY
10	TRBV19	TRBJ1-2	ASRAGESGYT
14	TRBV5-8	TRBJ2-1	ASSKQQGTHYNEQF
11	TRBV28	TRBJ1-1	ASSRALNTEAF
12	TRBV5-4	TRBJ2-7	ASSFPGQGYEQY
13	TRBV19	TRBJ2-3	ASSISLVRTDTQY
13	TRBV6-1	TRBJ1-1	ASSEEVDPGTEAF
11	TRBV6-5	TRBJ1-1	ASRSHPGAEAF